The 12 T cell receptor beta chains below were found in one sample sequenced in a study of type 1 regulatory T cells. Each CDR3 protein is one row after TCRdb ran MiXCR on the reads. The data contain about 65,000 distinct CDR3 sequences, more than 45% of them singletons. The antigens for these receptors are not known. The sequencing sample was made of cultured non-Tr1 T cells, either the whole culture or a sorted T cell fraction (not recorded which). All receptors come from a human donor in good health.

This rearrangement joins TRBV11-3 to TRBJ1-2; 8 nucleotides align to TRBD1. The germline V gene has CDR1 SGHNT and CDR2 YENEEA. Trimming removed 5 bases from V and 7 bases from J; junction bases left unmatched: 12. The CDR3 contains 15 residues. The CDR3 spells CASSDAPGGRGGYTF. In DNA form, the CDR3 reads TGTGCCAGCAGCGACGCACCAGGGGGCCGGGGTGGCTACACCTTC.

The chain joins TRBV6-2 or TRBV6-3 to TRBJ1-2; weak D call: TRBD1 (5 bases). The CDR3 is made up of 16 amino acids. Germline V gene data show CDR1 as MNHEY and CDR2 as SVGEGT. V was cut by 0 bases and J by 4 bases, with 15 bases left in between. DNA for the CDR3: TGTGCCAGCAGTTACTCGAGGCGGGGCGGAGGCTATGGCTACACCTTC. It translates to CASSYSRRGGGYGYTF.

The chain has TRBV4-1 and TRBJ1-4, with D possibly being TRBD1 (6 bases). V lost 2 bases, J lost 7 bases, and 23 bases lay in between. This CDR3 spans 18 amino acids. Per the germline V gene, CDR1 is MGHRA and CDR2 is YSYEKL. The CDR3 DNA sequence: TGCGCCAGCAGCCAAAAACAAGCCGGGGGGCACTTCAGTGAAAAACTGTTTTTT. Encoded protein: CASSQKQAGGHFSEKLFF.

The rearrangement links TRBV7-9 to TRBJ1-2; D is uncertain. The CDR3 has 13 residues. The germline V gene has CDR1 SEHNR and CDR2 FQNEAQ (reference sequence). Trimming removed 3 bases at V and 4 bases at J, with 9 bases between. CDR3 sequence (DNA): TGTGCCAGCAGCTTGGACGGACCCTATGGCTACACCTTC. Amino acids: CASSLDGPYGYTF.

The chain uses TRBV7-2 and TRBJ2-1, with a weak D call TRBD1 (6 bases). V was clipped by 5 bases and J by 9 bases, with 20 bases between them. The CDR3 has 15 residues. The germline V gene encodes CDR1 SGHTA and CDR2 FQGNSA. Written as DNA, the CDR3 is TGTGCCAGCAGCCTCCGGGACACCGGGTTTGGTGAGCAGTTCTTC. Translating gives CASSLRDTGFGEQFF.

This clonotype was detected only a few times. This rearrangement joins TRBV20-1 to TRBJ1-2; 8 nucleotides line up with TRBD1. Per the germline V gene, CDR1 is DFQATT and CDR2 is SNEGSKA (reference sequence). CDR3 length: 15 amino acids. J was trimmed by 0 bases and V by 2 bases; bases with no gene match: 5. CDR3 sequence: CSARLTGGSNYGYTF. CDR3 coding DNA: TGCAGTGCTAGACTCACAGGGGGATCTAACTATGGCTACACCTTC.

This clonotype was seen more than once but under ten times. The V gene is TRBV6-5, the J gene TRBJ2-7, with D maybe TRBD2 (6 bases). This CDR3 has 13 amino acids. Germline values: CDR1 MNHEY, CDR2 SVGAGI. Trimming shortened V by 4 bases and J by 0 bases, and 7 bases separated the two germline ends. The CDR3 loop is CASSSLASYEQYF. The CDR3 region has the DNA TGTGCCAGCAGTTCACTAGCCTCCTACGAGCAGTACTTC.

This clonotype was picked up a small number of times. The chain couples TRBV10-3 to TRBJ1-1; the match to TRBD1 covers 9 bases. The CDR3 is made up of 15 amino acids. Per germline, CDR1 ENHRY and CDR2 SYGVKD. The J segment lost 4 bases and the V segment lost 4 bases, leaving 7 bases of the junction unmatched. DNA of the CDR3: TGTGCCATCAGTGGGGCCGGGACAGGGAGCACTGAAGCTTTCTTT. Its translation: CAISGAGTGSTEAFF.

This clonotype occurred a few times. The chain carries TRBV3-1 and TRBJ2-1, with D perhaps matching TRBD2 (6 bases). CDR1 and CDR2 (germline): LGHDT, YNNKEL (reference sequence). This CDR3 is 15 amino acids long. V was shortened by 4 bases and J by 0 bases, with 10 bases between the two germline ends. The CDR3 sequence: CASSPRGNSYNEQFF. For the CDR3, the DNA is TGTGCCAGCAGCCCTCGGGGGAACTCCTACAATGAGCAGTTCTTC.

The chain uses TRBV5-4 and TRBJ2-1; TRBD2 aligns across 10 bases. V shed 0 bases and J 9 bases; nucleotides not matched to a gene: 12. CDR1 and CDR2 (germline): SGHNT, YYREEE (reference sequence). This CDR3 region has 17 residues. The chain's CDR3 is CASSLGQSGGASGEQFF. The CDR3 region has the DNA TGTGCCAGCAGCTTGGGCCAAAGCGGGGGGGCCTCTGGTGAGCAGTTCTTC.

The chain has TRBV20-1 and TRBJ2-3, with 9 nucleotides matching TRBD2. J gave up 5 bases and V 6 bases, and 12 bases lay outside the gene matches. The CDR3 covers 15 residues. CDR1 is DFQATT, CDR2 SNEGSKA, per germline (reference sequence). The CDR3 nucleotides are TGCAGTGCACCTGGACTAGCGTCTACGATAGATACGCAGTATTTT. Its protein is CSAPGLASTIDTQYF.

This clonotype has only a few counts. The chain combines TRBV25-1 with TRBJ1-4, with TRBD1 identical over 10 bases. With V trimmed by 4 bases and J by 3 bases, 5 bases remained unmatched. The CDR3 length is 16 residues. The germline V gene encodes CDR1 MGHDK and CDR2 SYGVNS. The CDR3 DNA sequence: TGTGCCAGCAGTGCAGACAGGGGGCTATCTAATGAAAAACTGTTTTTT. This translates into CASSADRGLSNEKLFF.